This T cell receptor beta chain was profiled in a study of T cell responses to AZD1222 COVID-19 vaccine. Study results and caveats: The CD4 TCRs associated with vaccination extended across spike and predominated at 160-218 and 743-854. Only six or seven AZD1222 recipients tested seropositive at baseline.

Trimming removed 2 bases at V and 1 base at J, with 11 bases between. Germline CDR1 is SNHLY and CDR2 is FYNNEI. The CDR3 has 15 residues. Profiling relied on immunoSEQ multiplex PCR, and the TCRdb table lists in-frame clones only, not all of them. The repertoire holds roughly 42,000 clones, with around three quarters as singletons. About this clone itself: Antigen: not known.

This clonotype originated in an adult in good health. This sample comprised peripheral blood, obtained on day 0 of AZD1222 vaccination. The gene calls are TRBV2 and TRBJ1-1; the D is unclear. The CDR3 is CASSERQVANTEAFF. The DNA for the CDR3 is TGTGCCAGCAGTGAACGCCAGGTAGCGAACACTGAAGCTTTCTTT.